The 16 T cell receptor beta chains presented below share a single source sample, sequenced in a study of a mutant IDH1 vaccine in newly diagnosed glioma listed by TCRdb under 2021. Receptor libraries were prepared by the immunoSEQ multiplex PCR assay. TCRdb stores this immuneACCESS table with in-frame sequences only. Part of the clones is absent; in the studies checked, under half of the shortfall reflects unresolved V genes, and no reason is known for the rest. Here the sample has 60,000 to 75,000 clones; approximately 80% occur a single time. The ten top clones hold around 3.5% of the sample. Reading the label with the study, this specimen's time point is: week 11, during vaccination. Each vaccine dose, consisting of 300 ug of a 20-mer mutant IDH1 peptide in Montanide, was administered subcutaneously with topical imiquimod. No antigen is known for these receptors. Here the sequenced sample was PBMCs, taken from a glioma patient whose treatment included an IDH1 peptide vaccine. All receptors derive from a man aged 25-40 years with glioma.

The chain uses TRBV27 and TRBJ1-4, with D maybe TRBD1 (6 bases). V was cut by 5 bases and J by 4 bases, with 11 bases left in between. Germline lookup yields CDR1 MNHEY and CDR2 SMNVEV (reference sequence). CDR3 size: 14 residues. CDR3 in DNA: TGTGCCAGCAGTCCTTACAGGGATAATGAAAAACTGTTTTTT. Residues: CASSPYRDNEKLFF.

V and J are TRBV7-2 and TRBJ2-7; D call uncertain. The germline CDR1 and CDR2 sequences are SGHTA and FQGNSA. Trimming left V 1 base short and J 2 bases short, with 12 bases between. This CDR3 has 15 amino acids. The chain's CDR3 is CASSLEHVPTYEQYF. CDR3 bases: TGTGCCAGCAGCTTAGAGCACGTCCCGACCTACGAGCAGTACTTC.

V gene TRBV9 combines with J gene TRBJ2-7; possibly TRBD1 for D (5 bases). CDR3 length: 13 amino acids. CDR1 is SGDLS, CDR2 YYNGEE, per germline. The ends were cut back, 4 bases at V and 3 bases at J, with 11 bases in the middle. The CDR3 protein is CASSPGLFYEQYF. The DNA for the CDR3 is TGTGCCAGCAGCCCAGGGCTCTTCTACGAGCAGTACTTC.

The CDR3 DNA reads TGTGCCAGTAGTCTACCGGGACAGGGTGCCTACGAGCAGTACTTC. Translation gives CASSLPGQGAYEQYF. The chain carries TRBV19 and TRBJ2-7; 9 nucleotides agree with TRBD1. The J segment lost 2 bases and the V segment lost 5 bases, leaving 7 bases of the junction unmatched. Germline CDR1 LNHDA, CDR2 SQIVND (reference sequence). This CDR3 comprises 15 residues.

This sequence joins TRBV7-2 and TRBJ1-5; D call uncertain. The germline V and J ends were trimmed by 3 bases and 3 bases, with 9 bases remaining between them. Germline CDR1 SGHTA, CDR2 FQGNSA. CDR3 size: 14 residues. The CDR3 sequence: CASSFTRDNQPQHF. CDR3 bases: TGTGCCAGCAGCTTCACCAGAGACAATCAGCCCCAGCATTTT.

The chain is built from TRBV7-8 and TRBJ1-5, with a tentative D call TRBD1 (5 bases). V lost 5 bases to trimming and J lost 3 bases, with 14 bases between them. The CDR3 has 15 residues. The germline V gene encodes CDR1 SGHVS and CDR2 FQNEAQ. The CDR3 loop reads CASSPRGGFNQPQHF. CDR3 nucleotide sequence: TGTGCCAGCAGCCCCCGGGGGGGGTTCAATCAGCCCCAGCATTTT.

The count of this clone is one. At one end the junction does not follow the germline gene, possibly because of a read error. The V gene is TRBV7-2, the J gene TRBJ1-2, with 7 bases that match TRBD1. Germline lookup yields CDR1 SGHTA and CDR2 FQGNSA. The CDR3 has 16 amino acids. CDR3 residues: CASSQQTLRDTGDSAF. The CDR3 DNA follows: TGTGCCAGCAGCCAACAAACGCTCCGGGACACAGGGGATAGTGCCTTC.

This clone was seen a single time. This CDR3 reads CASSRRGGSDQPQHF. The CDR3 DNA follows: TGTGCCAGCAGTAGACGTGGGGGATCCGATCAGCCCCAGCATTTT. The chain recombines TRBV7-9 with TRBJ1-5; the D gene is possibly TRBD1 (5 bases). Trimming removed 6 bases at V and 5 bases at J, with 17 bases between. Germline values: CDR1 SEHNR, CDR2 FQNEAQ (reference sequence). The CDR3 runs 15 residues.

This chain connects TRBV28 to TRBJ2-3; 14 bases line up with TRBD2. V lost 5 bases, J lost 6 bases, and 16 bases stayed unmatched. Germline V gene lookup returns CDR1 MDHEN and CDR2 SYDVKM. The CDR3 has 19 residues. CDR3 sequence reads: CASSEQGTSGGRSRDTQYF. The CDR3 DNA sequence: TGTGCCAGCAGTGAACAAGGGACTAGCGGGGGAAGGAGTAGGGATACGCAGTATTTT.

DNA of the CDR3: TGTGCCAGCAGTTTAACTGGGTACTACGAGCAGTACTTC. This sequence encodes CASSLTGYYEQYF. V usage is TRBV28 and J usage is TRBJ2-7, with D unclear. Trimming shortened V by 2 bases and J by 3 bases, and 8 bases separated the two germline ends. This CDR3 is 13 amino acids long. CDR1 MDHEN and CDR2 SYDVKM come from the germline V gene.

Only a few counts were recorded for this clone. This sequence joins TRBV9 and TRBJ2-3; D uncertain. Germline V lookup: CDR1 SGDLS, CDR2 YYNGEE. The V gene lost 4 bases and the J gene lost 1 base, with 13 bases spanning the gap. The CDR3 has 15 amino acids. The CDR3 is CASSPRDQGTDTQYF. The DNA for the CDR3 is TGTGCCAGCAGCCCTCGAGACCAGGGCACAGATACGCAGTATTTT.

The chain employs TRBV30 and TRBJ2-7, with D possibly TRBD1 on 6 matching bases. V was shortened by 2 bases and J by 6 bases, with 17 bases between the two germline ends. CDR3 size: 14 residues. Germline CDR1 GTSNPN, CDR2 SVGIG (reference sequence). The CDR3 DNA is TGTGCCTGGAGTTCCCTCGGCCAGGGGCTCGAGCAGTACTTC. Encoded protein: CAWSSLGQGLEQYF.

CDR3 protein: CASSLAIPQETQYF. DNA for the CDR3: TGCGCCAGCAGCTTGGCCATTCCGCAAGAGACCCAGTACTTC. V and J are TRBV5-1 and TRBJ2-5; unclear D gene. CDR1 and CDR2 from the germline V gene are SGHRS and YFSETQ. The CDR3 spans 14 residues. Deletions cut 0 bases from V and 2 bases from J, with 8 bases between.

In the case of this clone: The sample has other DNA sequences that encode this CDR3 too. The chain uses TRBV18 and TRBJ2-3; D is unclear. Germline V gene lookup returns CDR1 KGHSH and CDR2 LQKENI. Trimming shortened V by 0 bases and J by 3 bases, and 7 bases separated the two germline ends. The CDR3 has 14 amino acids. The CDR3 sequence: CASSPPGLTDTQYF. CDR3 bases: TGTGCCAGCTCACCACCGGGTCTGACAGATACGCAGTATTTT.

The rearrangement uses TRBV7-2 and TRBJ2-5; maybe TRBD2 (7 bases). V lost 2 bases, J lost 0 bases, and 22 bases lay in between. Germline V gene sequence: CDR1 SGHTA, CDR2 FQGNSA. There are 19 residues in the CDR3. CDR3 region: CASSLIKGGMIPYQETQYF. In DNA form, the CDR3 reads TGTGCCAGCAGCTTAATTAAGGGGGGGATGATTCCGTACCAAGAGACCCAGTACTTC.

The rearrangement links TRBV7-3 to TRBJ1-1, with TRBD1 matching over 8 bases. The CDR3 loop spans 14 amino acids. The J segment lost 6 bases and the V segment lost 4 bases, leaving 7 bases of the junction unmatched. Germline V lookup: CDR1 SGHTA, CDR2 FQGTGA. Written as DNA, the CDR3 is TGTGCCAGCAGCTCATCAGGGGGCCGGGCTGAAGCTTTCTTT. It is translated as CASSSSGGRAEAFF.